Listed below are T cell receptor beta chains from one sample, sequenced in a study of cytomegalovirus exposure and HLA in healthy donors. Sequencing used immunoSEQ multiplex PCR; TCRdb keeps in-frame clones, though not all of them. The top ten hold approximately 0.31% of the sample, which has about 210,000 clones, around 88% seen once. The sample taken for sequencing was PBMCs. These receptors originate from a woman aged 25 to 39 in good health and CMV-seronegative. CDR3s include the opening cysteine and the closing phenylalanine or tryptophan. D genes are given only for firm matches. Expanded clones get a size class; other rows say once, few or many, or leave the size out.

>NA|12|TRBV29-1|TRBJ1-1|NA
TGCAAGGGGGGGGGAGCAAACACTGAAGCTTTCTTT
CKGGGANTEAFF
>NA|16|TRBV28|TRBJ1-5|TRBD1
TGTGCCACTGGTTATCAGGGGGTCCTACTGGATCAGCCCCAGCATTTT
CATGYQGVLLDQPQHF
>NA|15|TRBV27|TRBJ2-7|NA
TGTGCCAGCAGTTTATCCGGGAGCCTTTGGTACGAGCAGTACTTC
CASSLSGSLWYEQYF
>NA|14|TRBV5-1|TRBJ1-5|NA
TGCGCCAGCAGCCCTGGGGAGATGGGGCAGCCCCAGCATTTT
CASSPGEMGQPQHF
>NA|15|TRBV5-1|TRBJ2-3|TRBD1
TGCGCCAGCAGCTTGTCGACAGGGGACCCAGATACGCAGTATTTT
CASSLSTGDPDTQYF
>NA|13|TRBV6-1|TRBJ1-1|TRBD1
TGTGCCAGCAACCGACAGGGGGGCACTGAAGCTTTCTTT
CASNRQGGTEAFF
>NA|15|TRBV7-3|TRBJ2-7|TRBD1
TGTGCCAGCAGCGCTACAGGGGGCAGCGGATCCGAGCAGTACTTC
CASSATGGSGSEQYF
>NA|13|TRBV27|TRBJ2-1|NA
TGTGCCAGCAGTTTATCCTTATACAATGAGCAGTTCTTC
CASSLSLYNEQFF
>NA|18|TRBV2|TRBJ2-1|TRBD2
TGTGCCAGCACGGAAGCCTTGTTTAGCGGGAGCCCATACAATGAGCAGTTCTTC
CASTEALFSGSPYNEQFF
>NA|15|TRBV7-8|TRBJ2-1|TRBD2
TGTGCCAGCAGCTTAGTTCTAGCGGTATACAATGAGCAGTTCTTC
CASSLVLAVYNEQFF
>NA|15|TRBV7-8|TRBJ1-2|NA
TGTGCCGTGAAGCGAGACGGGGGTCGAGAATATGGCTACACCTTC
CAVKRDGGREYGYTF
>NA|14|TRBV6-1|TRBJ1-5|NA
TGTGCCAGCAGTGAATACAGGGGCAATCAGCCCCAGCATTTT
CASSEYRGNQPQHF
>NA|15|TRBV27|TRBJ2-7|TRBD2
TGTGCCAGCAGTCCAATAGCGGGGAATCCCTACGAGCAGTACTTC
CASSPIAGNPYEQYF
>NA|14|TRBV14|TRBJ2-7|TRBD1
TGTGCCAGCAGCCAAGCACAGGGGGCGGTCGAGCAGTACTTC
CASSQAQGAVEQYF
>NA|15|TRBV19|TRBJ2-7|NA
TGTGCCAGTAGTATAGGGGCCGGAAACCCCTACGAGCAGTACTTC
CASSIGAGNPYEQYF
>NA|16|TRBV5-8|TRBJ2-7|TRBD2
TGTGCCAGCAGCTTGGAGTCCGAGCGGGGGGCCTACGAGCAGTACTTC
CASSLESERGAYEQYF
>NA|14|TRBV6-4|TRBJ2-2|NA
TGTGCCAGCAGTGTTCAGGGGAACACCGGGGAGCTGTTTTTT
CASSVQGNTGELFF
>NA|12|TRBV7-2|TRBJ2-7|NA
TGTGCCAGCAGCTACCCGGGGGACGAGCAGTACTTC
CASSYPGDEQYF
>NA|14|TRBV6-6|TRBJ2-7|TRBD1
TGTGCCAGCAGTTACGGGACAGGAGTGGGCGAGCAGTACTTC
CASSYGTGVGEQYF
>NA|14|TRBV11-3|TRBJ2-1|NA
TGTGCCAGCAGCTCTCAAGACAGGCCCCATGAGCAGTTCTTC
CASSSQDRPHEQFF
>NA|14|TRBV28|TRBJ1-5|NA
TGTGCCAGCAGCTCAACAGGGTACCGCCAGCCCCAGCATTTT
CASSSTGYRQPQHF
>NA|12|TRBV6-5|TRBJ1-2|NA
TGTGCCAGCAGTCGACAGAATTATGGCTACACCTTC
CASSRQNYGYTF
>NA|15|TRBV7-8|TRBJ2-1|TRBD1
TGTGCCAGCAGCTTTGTCACAGGGGCCCTCAATGAGCAGTTCTTC
CASSFVTGALNEQFF
>NA|15|TRBV6-6|TRBJ2-5|TRBD1
TGTGCCAGCATCCAATCGACCGGGACAGGGGAGACCCAGTACTTC
CASIQSTGTGETQYF
>NA|14|TRBV7-2|TRBJ1-1|NA
TGTGCCAGCAGGGGGACCCCGGGAGGCACTGAAGCTTTCTTT
CASRGTPGGTEAFF
>NA|13|TRBV29-1|TRBJ2-1|TRBD2
TGCAGCGTTGTGTCCGGGGGGGCGGATGAGCAGTTCTTC
CSVVSGGADEQFF
>NA|17|TRBV4-1|TRBJ2-5|NA
TGCGCCAGCAGCCAAACCCCCCTTGGCGGTCAAAAAGAGACCCAGTACTTC
CASSQTPLGGQKETQYF
>NA|14|TRBV7-9|TRBJ1-1|NA
TGTGCCAGCAGCTTCGCGACAGAGAACACTGAAGCTTTCTTT
CASSFATENTEAFF
>NA|14|TRBV7-8|TRBJ1-1|NA
TGTGCCAGCAGCTTGGCGAGGATGAACACTGAAGCTTTCTTT
CASSLARMNTEAFF
>NA|16|TRBV4-2|TRBJ2-1|TRBD1
TGTGCCAGCAGCCAAGACGGACAGGGGGCGCGAAATGAGCAGTTCTTC
CASSQDGQGARNEQFF
>NA|16|TRBV5-1|TRBJ2-2|TRBD2
TGCGCCAGCAGCTTGGTGGGTAGCGGGGTCACCGGGGAGCTGTTTTTT
CASSLVGSGVTGELFF
>NA|14|TRBV28|TRBJ1-1|NA
TGTGCCAGCAGTCCGATACAGGTCTACACTGAAGCTTTCTTT
CASSPIQVYTEAFF
>NA|14|TRBV19|TRBJ2-1|TRBD2
TGTGCCAGTAGTATAGACCCCGGGAGGGATGAGCAGTTCTTC
CASSIDPGRDEQFF
>NA|14|TRBV2|TRBJ2-7|TRBD2
TGTGCCAGCAGTGAGGCTAGCGGATCCTACGAGCAGTACTTC
CASSEASGSYEQYF
>once|16|TRBV5-4|TRBJ2-1|TRBD2
TGTGCCAGCAGCCCCCAAGGGGAGCGGGGGGTAAAGGAGCAGTTCTTC
CASSPQGERGVKEQFF
>few|14|TRBV25-1|TRBJ1-4|NA
TGTGCCAGCAGTGGGACCCAGGGAGGAGAAAAACTGTTTTTT
CASSGTQGGEKLFF
>NA|12|TRBV19|TRBJ1-2|NA
TGTGCCAGTAGCGAGGGACAATATGGCTACACCTTC
CASSEGQYGYTF
>NA|14|TRBV28|TRBJ2-7|TRBD2
TGTGCCAGCGGGACGGCGGGAGGCTCCTACGAGCAGTACTTC
CASGTAGGSYEQYF
>NA|14|TRBV11-2|TRBJ1-1|NA
TGTGCCAGCAGCTTAGATTTGGCAAACACTGAAGCTTTCTTT
CASSLDLANTEAFF
>NA|14|TRBV10-3|TRBJ2-5|NA
TGTGCCATCAGTCCGGGTTGGGACCAAGAGACCCAGTACTTC
CAISPGWDQETQYF
>NA|11|TRBV20-1|TRBJ2-3|NA
TGCAGTGACGCGGGGAAAGATACGCAGTATTTT
CSDAGKDTQYF
>NA|15|TRBV9|TRBJ1-2|NA
TGTGCCAGCAGCTCCCGAGGAGTTGCGGGTGGTGGCTACACCTTC
CASSSRGVAGGGYTF
>NA|14|TRBV29-1|TRBJ2-1|NA
TGCAGCGTTGAAACCAGCGAGGCCTACAATGAGCAGTTCTTC
CSVETSEAYNEQFF
>once|14|TRBV2|TRBJ1-4|NA
TGTGCCAGCAGACTAGGACGGTCTAATGAAAAACTGTTTTTT
CASRLGRSNEKLFF
>NA|14|TRBV15|TRBJ1-5|TRBD1
TGTGCCACCAGCGGGGACAGGGGAAACCAGCCCCAGCATTTT
CATSGDRGNQPQHF
>NA|17|TRBV6-4|TRBJ2-1|TRBD2
TGTGCCAGCAGTGCCCTTTCTAGCGGAAGCTCCTACAATGAGCAGTTCTTC
CASSALSSGSSYNEQFF
>NA|14|TRBV19|TRBJ1-5|TRBD1
TGTGCCAGTAGTGGCGGACAGGGCAATCAGCCCCAGCATTTT
CASSGGQGNQPQHF
>NA|19|TRBV19|TRBJ2-2|TRBD1
TGTGCCAGTAGTATACGGGCTATACGGCAGGGGGCCTTCACCGGGGAGCTGTTTTTT
CASSIRAIRQGAFTGELFF
>NA|13|TRBV5-5|TRBJ2-7|NA
TGTGCCAGCAGTCCCGGGATCTTCTACGAGCAGTACTTC
CASSPGIFYEQYF
>NA|13|TRBV27|TRBJ2-7|NA
TGTGCCAGCAGTTTAGGAGTAAAGTACGAGCAGTACTTC
CASSLGVKYEQYF
>NA|15|TRBV9|TRBJ2-1|TRBD2
TGTGCCAGCAGCAGGACTAGCTATGTTAGGAATGAGCAGTTCTTC
CASSRTSYVRNEQFF
>NA|13|TRBV2|TRBJ1-1|NA
TGTGCCAGCGGGAAGGACAGGAACACTGAAGCTTTCTTT
CASGKDRNTEAFF
>NA|14|TRBV15|TRBJ1-2|TRBD1
TGTGCCACCAGTCGGACAGGGGTGAGCTATGGCTACACCTTC
CATSRTGVSYGYTF
>NA|15|TRBV6-5|TRBJ1-2|NA
TGTGCCAGCAGAATGACGGAGACAGGCCATTATGGCTACACCTTC
CASRMTETGHYGYTF